The rows below give T cell receptor beta chains drawn from one sample of a study of response to subunit inactivated influenza vaccine. TCRdb re-derived calls from the RT-PCR reads in MiXCR, one entry per CDR3 protein. The profile covers 600,000 to 850,000 distinct CDR3 sequences, with 14% appearing a single time and 6.5% to 8% taken by the ten largest. The material was PBMCs from blood, obtained 14 to 15 days before vaccination. The receptors stem from a man between 50 and 59 years old who received an inactivated influenza vaccine. Each CDR3 is given with its conserved first and last residue. A D gene is named only where the DNA matches it firmly. Expanded clones are given a class, and other clones once, few, many or no size at all.

17,TRBJ2-7,-,TRBV24-1,-,CATSDPRKGGSFYEQYF,TGTGCCACCAGTGACCCTAGAAAAGGAGGGTCTTTCTACGAGCAGTACTTC
17,TRBJ1-2,few,TRBV4-1,-,CASSQDPTGTTNYGYTF,TGCGCCAGCAGCCAAGACCCGACAGGAACTACTAACTATGGCTACACCTTC
16,TRBJ2-1,-,TRBV5-1,TRBD2,CASSSPTGGSYNEQFF,TGCGCCAGCAGCTCCCCAACGGGGGGGTCCTACAATGAGCAGTTCTTC
14,TRBJ2-3,few,TRBV7-9,-,CASSLSISTDTQYF,TGTGCCAGCAGCTTATCCATAAGCACAGATACGCAGTATTTT
14,TRBJ2-5,-,TRBV7-2,TRBD1,CASRGTGGRETQYF,TGTGCCAGCAGGGGGACAGGGGGGCGGGAGACCCAGTACTTC
16,TRBJ2-2,-,TRBV7-2,-,CASRSKALANTGELFF,TGTGCCAGCAGATCTAAAGCTCTAGCGAACACCGGGGAGCTGTTTTTT
16,TRBJ2-7,-,TRBV7-9,TRBD1,CASSFHRGQGIYEQYF,TGTGCCAGCAGCTTCCACAGGGGCCAAGGGATATACGAGCAGTACTTC
15,TRBJ2-7,-,TRBV20-1,TRBD2,CSARDGLAGGYEQYF,TGCAGTGCTAGAGACGGACTAGCGGGAGGGTACGAGCAGTACTTC
16,TRBJ2-7,-,TRBV7-2,TRBD2,CASSTSRRLAGAEQYF,TGTGCCAGCAGCACCTCCCGGAGACTAGCGGGAGCCGAGCAGTACTTC
11,TRBJ2-7,many,TRBV20-1,-,CSARQSYEQYF,TGCAGTGCTAGACAATCCTACGAGCAGTACTTC
18,TRBJ2-3,few,TRBV6-2/TRBV6-3,TRBD1,CASTKKKNRDRGTDTQYF,TGTGCCAGCACCAAGAAAAAAAACCGGGACAGGGGGACAGATACGCAGTATTTT
17,TRBJ2-1,-,TRBV5-5,TRBD2,CASSPLHSGGNYNEQFF,TGTGCCAGCAGCCCTCTTCATAGCGGGGGGAACTACAATGAGCAGTTCTTC
12,TRBJ2-7,-,TRBV5-1,-,CASSLGWGEQYF,TGCGCCAGCAGCTTGGGTTGGGGCGAGCAGTACTTC
15,TRBJ2-5,-,TRBV20-1,TRBD1,CSARDPRTGQETQYF,TGCAGTGCTAGAGATCCCCGGACAGGGCAGGAGACCCAGTACTTC
15,TRBJ2-7,many,TRBV7-6,TRBD2,CASSLYREGVGEQYF,TGTGCCAGCAGCTTATATCGGGAGGGTGTAGGCGAGCAGTACTTC
12,TRBJ2-4,-,TRBV7-9,TRBD1,CASSLDRGLQYF,TGTGCCAGCAGCTTAGACAGGGGCCTTCAGTACTTC
15,TRBJ2-5,-,TRBV7-2,TRBD2,CASSLELAGGGTQYF,TGTGCCAGCAGCTTAGAACTAGCGGGAGGGGGCACCCAGTACTTC
15,TRBJ2-5,-,TRBV28,-,CASSPQGGLEETQYF,TGTGCCAGCAGTCCCCAGGGGGGCCTGGAGGAGACCCAGTACTTC
15,TRBJ2-7,-,TRBV5-1,-,CASSLATRRYGEQYF,TGCGCCAGCAGCTTGGCGACACGGAGGTACGGTGAGCAGTACTTC
13,TRBJ2-5,-,TRBV7-9,-,CASSYYGSETQYF,TGTGCCAGCAGCTATTATGGATCGGAGACCCAGTACTTC
15,TRBJ1-1,many,TRBV9,TRBD1,CASSVDGTGKGKAFF,TGTGCCAGCAGCGTAGACGGGACAGGGAAGGGGAAAGCTTTCTTT
15,TRBJ2-1,few,TRBV20-1,TRBD2,CSASPSGEWHNEQFF,TGCAGTGCTAGTCCTAGCGGGGAGTGGCACAATGAGCAGTTCTTC
12,TRBJ2-7,few,TRBV7-9,-,CASSKQGDEQYF,TGTGCCAGCAGTAAACAGGGCGACGAGCAGTACTTC
14,TRBJ2-7,-,TRBV7-8,-,CASIYRNLWGEQYF,TGTGCCAGCATCTACAGGAATTTGTGGGGCGAGCAGTACTTC
17,TRBJ2-3,-,TRBV7-2,TRBD1,CASSPITGTDPWDTQYF,TGTGCCAGCAGCCCTATTACCGGGACAGATCCCTGGGATACGCAGTATTTT
16,TRBJ2-6,few,TRBV5-6,-,CASSLRSSSGANVLTF,TGTGCCAGCAGCTTGAGGTCGAGTTCTGGGGCCAACGTCCTGACTTTC
15,TRBJ1-2,-,TRBV5-1,TRBD1,CASSVRDSIYYGYTF,TGCGCCAGCAGCGTCCGGGACAGCATCTACTATGGCTACACCTTC
12,TRBJ2-7,many,TRBV6-5,-,CAVRGSSYEQYF,TGTGCCGTCAGGGGCTCCTCCTACGAGCAGTACTTC
13,TRBJ1-5,few,TRBV6-1,TRBD1,CASSQDRGRPQHF,TGTGCCAGCAGTCAAGACAGGGGGAGGCCCCAGCATTTT
13,TRBJ1-2,many,TRBV12-3/TRBV12-4,-,CASSSGSRYGYTF,TGTGCCAGCAGTTCCGGGTCGCGGTATGGCTACACCTTC
17,TRBJ2-3,-,TRBV20-1,-,CSARKGGPGISTDTQYF,TGCAGTGCCCGTAAGGGGGGGCCGGGGATTAGCACAGATACGCAGTATTTT
12,TRBJ2-7,few,TRBV25-1,-,CASSGDGDEQYF,TGTGCCAGCAGTGGGGACGGAGACGAGCAGTACTTC